The present TCR beta chain was sequenced within a study of blood T cell repertoires in COVID-19. For the study at large: Sites across the United States, Italy and Spain contributed samples from acute and convalescent COVID-19. Sources were T cells, B-cell-depleted T cells, or PBMCs; the material itself was cDNA or gDNA.

TCRdb's copy holds only in-frame clones and misses some; the assay was immunoSEQ multiplex PCR. The table lists about 250,000 clones, approximately 81% of them singletons. Sequences were obtained from PBMCs or T cells enriched from blood (not recorded which). This sequence was found in a woman aged 45-59 years who had been exposed to COVID-19.

CDR3 in amino acids: CAINHSGGSYNEQFF. The CDR3 nucleotides read TGTGCCATCAACCATAGCGGGGGCTCCTACAATGAGCAGTTCTTC. V and J are TRBV10-3 and TRBJ2-1, with 9 bases that match TRBD2. Trimming at V came to 7 bases and at J to 0 bases, leaving 4 bases not matched to a gene. Germline loops: CDR1 ENHRY, CDR2 SYGVKD. The CDR3 has 15 amino acids.